These 30 T cell receptor beta chains came from one sample sequenced in a study of blood T cell repertoires in COVID-19. Method: immunoSEQ multiplex PCR; TCRdb's copy keeps in-frame clones and lacks some. The table shows 150,000 to 200,000 clones, with 84% occurring only once. Sequenced material: peripheral blood. All receptors come from a man between 40 and 49 years old who had recovered from COVID-19.

The CDR3 DNA is TGTGCCAGTAGTACCGACAGGGGCTCACCCCTCCACTTT. Its protein is CASSTDRGSPLHF. V usage is TRBV19 and J usage is TRBJ1-6; 8 bases map to TRBD1. This CDR3 comprises 13 residues. The germline gives CDR1 LNHDA, CDR2 SQIVND (reference sequence). The trim removed 4 bases at V and 10 bases at J, leaving 3 bases unmatched.

This clone showed up just once. The chain couples TRBV9 to TRBJ2-3; 7 bases fit TRBD1. Germline values: CDR1 SGDLS, CDR2 YYNGEE. The CDR3 covers 15 residues. V gave up 3 bases and J gave up 3 bases; unmatched junction bases: 7. CDR3: CASSAGTETTDTQYF. The CDR3 DNA reads TGTGCCAGCAGCGCGGGGACAGAGACTACAGATACGCAGTATTTT.

The chain employs TRBV7-9 and TRBJ2-5, with D possibly being TRBD1 (6 bases). CDR1 is SEHNR, CDR2 FQNEAQ, per germline (reference sequence). This CDR3 is 14 amino acids long. Trimming pared 1 base from V and 6 bases from J, leaving 12 bases between. This CDR3 reads CASSLVVGAQTQYF. As DNA, the CDR3 is TGTGCCAGCAGCTTAGTTGTGGGGGCACAGACCCAGTACTTC.

This chain uses TRBV6-5 with TRBJ1-2; 7 bases are a match to TRBD1. Germline lookup yields CDR1 MNHEY and CDR2 SVGAGI. J gave up 0 bases and V 6 bases, and 7 bases lay outside the gene matches. The CDR3 length is 15 residues. The CDR3 DNA reads as TGTGCCAGCAGAGCTTGGGACAGTGCTAACTATGGCTACACCTTC. This sequence encodes CASRAWDSANYGYTF.

This sequence joins TRBV5-1 and TRBJ2-3; no reliable D call. Deletions cut 5 bases from V and 4 bases from J, with 5 bases between. This CDR3 is built from 11 residues. Germline CDR1 and CDR2: SGHRS and YFSETQ. The CDR3 DNA follows: TGCGCCAGCAGTTTCGCAGATACGCAGTATTTT. Protein: CASSFADTQYF.

The chain recombines TRBV6-6 with TRBJ2-1, with D possibly TRBD2 on 6 matching bases. The germline V gene has CDR1 MNHNY and CDR2 SVGAGI (reference sequence). V lost 5 bases to trimming and J lost 1 base, with 12 bases between them. The CDR3 sequence is 15 residues long. CDR3 DNA sequence: TGTGCCAGCAGTACGACTAGTATGTCCTACAATGAGCAGTTCTTC. Translated, it gives CASSTTSMSYNEQFF.

The chain has TRBV6-2 or TRBV6-3 and TRBJ2-2; D is possibly TRBD2 (6 bases). The CDR3 contains 16 residues. Germline lookup yields CDR1 MNHEY and CDR2 SVGEGT. V was pared by 3 bases and J by 6 bases, with 17 bases between. The CDR3 sequence is CASSYVSGTPPGELFF. The CDR3 nucleotides read TGTGCCAGCAGTTATGTTTCTGGGACTCCCCCCGGGGAGCTGTTTTTT.

The chain is built from TRBV11-3 and TRBJ2-5, with 7 bases lining up with TRBD2. In germline, CDR1 is SGHNT, CDR2 YENEEA. CDR3 length: 14 residues. The V and J ends lost 1 base and 7 bases, in that order; junction bases with no gene match: 6. CDR3 residues: CASSLAGGVVTQYF. CDR3 sequence (DNA): TGTGCCAGCAGCTTAGCGGGGGGAGTGGTGACCCAGTACTTC.

V is TRBV19 and J is TRBJ2-5; unclear D gene. This CDR3 has 14 residues. V lost 4 bases and J lost 5, with 14 bases in between. The germline V gene encodes CDR1 LNHDA and CDR2 SQIVND (reference sequence). CDR3 DNA: TGTGCCAGTAGTACCCCGTGGAGTTTGGAGACCCAGTACTTC. Protein sequence: CASSTPWSLETQYF.

The rearrangement joins TRBV11-3 to TRBJ2-7, with D possibly TRBD2 on 5 matching bases. This CDR3 contains 13 residues. Germline loops: CDR1 SGHNT, CDR2 YENEEA. Between the trimmed V and J ends, which lost 8 bases and 2 bases, there was a span of 13 bases. CDR3 loop: CASGPGDPYEQYF. For the CDR3, the DNA is TGTGCCAGCGGACCCGGGGATCCCTACGAGCAGTACTTC.

The chain has TRBV27 and TRBJ2-7, with TRBD1 as a possible D gene (6 bases). The CDR3 consists of 13 residues. Per germline, CDR1 MNHEY and CDR2 SMNVEV (reference sequence). Trimming took 5 bases from V and 7 from J, leaving 15 bases between them. The CDR3 bases are TGTGCCAGCAGTCCACAGGGCCCTTTTGAGCAGTACTTC. Translation: CASSPQGPFEQYF.

The table lists this clone with a count of one. V is TRBV7-2 and J is TRBJ2-1; the match to TRBD2 covers 12 bases. There are 15 residues in the CDR3. Trimming removed 5 bases from V and 9 bases from J; junction bases left unmatched: 8. Germline V gene sequence: CDR1 SGHTA, CDR2 FQGNSA. The DNA of the CDR3 is TGTGCCAGCAGCAACGGACTAGCGGGAAGGAGTGAGCAGTTCTTC. Its translation: CASSNGLAGRSEQFF.

The rearrangement joins TRBV9 to TRBJ2-1, with 8 bases identical to TRBD2. Trimming at V came to 3 bases and at J to 3 bases, leaving 5 bases not matched to a gene. CDR1 and CDR2 (germline): SGDLS, YYNGEE. The CDR3 totals 15 residues. CDR3 DNA: TGTGCCAGCAGCGCAAGCGGGAGTTTCTACAATGAGCAGTTCTTC. Residues: CASSASGSFYNEQFF.

The chain employs TRBV6-6 and TRBJ1-2, with 9 bases matching TRBD1. The CDR3 sequence is 15 residues long. With V trimmed by 0 bases and J by 7 bases, 6 bases remained unmatched. Germline V gene lookup returns CDR1 MNHNY and CDR2 SVGAGI (reference sequence). The CDR3 DNA reads as TGTGCCAGCAGTTACTCGGACAGGGGCCCGAGTGGCTACACCTTC. This translates into CASSYSDRGPSGYTF.

The V call is TRBV11-2, the J call TRBJ2-3; a weak D match, TRBD2 (7 bases). The CDR3 length is 14 residues. V lost 4 bases to trimming and J lost 6 bases, with 14 bases between them. Germline CDR1 SGHAT, CDR2 FQNNGV. As DNA, the CDR3 is TGTGCCAGCAGCTACCGCGGGGGCGTTGATACGCAGTATTTT. It is translated as CASSYRGGVDTQYF. The whole variable domain, filled in from reference TRBV11-2 and TRBJ2-3, reads EAGVAQSPRYKIIEKRQSVAFWCNPISGHATLYWYQQILGQGPKLLIQFQNNGVVDDSQLPKDRFSAERLKGVDSTLKIQPAKLEDSAVYLCASSYRGGVDTQYFGPGTRLTVL.

The rearrangement links TRBV4-3 to TRBJ1-4; D not resolved. V was shortened by 3 bases and J by 8 bases, with 19 bases between the two germline ends. The CDR3 is made up of 16 amino acids. Germline V gene sequence: CDR1 LGHNA, CDR2 YSLEER. The CDR3 DNA reads TGCGCCAGCAGCCAGGAAGTAGGAGGTTTCTCGGAAAAACTGTTTTTT. This codes for CASSQEVGGFSEKLFF.

The V and J genes are TRBV10-3 and TRBJ1-1, with D hard to call. Germline V CDR1 and CDR2: ENHRY, SYGVKD. Deletions cut 7 bases from V and 1 base from J, with 10 bases between. This CDR3 has 13 amino acids. CDR3: CAITLSPNTEAFF. DNA of the CDR3: TGTGCCATCACCCTGTCCCCGAACACTGAAGCTTTCTTT.

CDR3 sequence (DNA): TGTGCCAGCAGCCAAGTAGGACAGACGCCGTACGAGCAGTACTTC. Amino acids: CASSQVGQTPYEQYF. This rearrangement joins TRBV3-1 (or the pseudogene TRBV3-2) to TRBJ2-7; weak D call: TRBD1 (6 bases). The germline CDR1 and CDR2 sequences are LGHDT and YNNKEL (reference sequence). The CDR3 runs to 15 residues. V lost 1 base and J 4 bases, leaving 14 bases between the germline ends.

V gene TRBV19 combines with J gene TRBJ1-5; D is perhaps TRBD1 (6 bases). This CDR3 spans 14 amino acids. Trimming left V 6 bases short and J 5 bases short, with 14 bases between. Germline lookup yields CDR1 LNHDA and CDR2 SQIVND (reference sequence). CDR3 protein: CASRRSDRDQPQHF. The CDR3 DNA sequence: TGTGCCAGTAGAAGATCGGACAGAGATCAGCCCCAGCATTTT.

The chain is built from TRBV29-1 and TRBJ2-1; D is uncertain. V lost 1 base, J lost 4 bases, and 14 bases lay in between. The germline V gene encodes CDR1 SQVTM and CDR2 ANQGSEA. The CDR3 spans 15 residues. The CDR3 DNA reads TGCAGCGTTGAAGCGTTCCGCGGAGTGTACAATGAGCAGTTCTTC. Its translation is CSVEAFRGVYNEQFF.

The chain employs TRBV10-3 and TRBJ2-5, with 13 positions matching TRBD2. Trimming at V came to 3 bases and at J to 3 bases, leaving 4 bases not matched to a gene. The CDR3 consists of 16 residues. Germline lookup yields CDR1 ENHRY and CDR2 SYGVKD. The CDR3 protein is CAISEAGTSGEETQYF. Written as DNA, the CDR3 is TGTGCCATCAGTGAAGCCGGGACTAGCGGGGAAGAGACCCAGTACTTC.

This sequence joins TRBV19 and TRBJ1-5; the D gene is possibly TRBD1 (5 bases). Germline V gene data show CDR1 as LNHDA and CDR2 as SQIVND (reference sequence). This CDR3 has 18 amino acids. The germline V and J ends were trimmed by 5 bases and 4 bases, with 24 bases remaining between them. The CDR3 bases are TGTGCCAGTAGTTATTCCAGGGCACCATTAAGCCCGAATCAGCCCCAGCATTTT. Its translation: CASSYSRAPLSPNQPQHF.

J is TRBJ1-2 and V is TRBV11-3; 7 bases map to TRBD1. Germline V gene data show CDR1 as SGHNT and CDR2 as YENEEA. The CDR3 runs to 17 residues. Trimming removed 4 bases from V and 8 bases from J; junction bases left unmatched: 19. CDR3 sequence (DNA): TGTGCCAGCAGCTCCTCCGTTAGACAGGGAAAGTTGTGGGGCTACACCTTC. Protein: CASSSSVRQGKLWGYTF.

The chain links TRBV7-9 to TRBJ2-5, with TRBD1 identical over 7 bases. The germline gives CDR1 SEHNR, CDR2 FQNEAQ (reference sequence). V lost 5 bases, J lost 2 bases, and 14 bases stayed unmatched. This CDR3 is 17 amino acids long. The CDR3 here is CASSTLTSGTVQETQYF. The CDR3 nucleotides are TGTGCCAGCAGCACCCTAACTTCCGGGACAGTACAAGAGACCCAGTACTTC.

This CDR3 reads CASSRGQQETQYF. The CDR3, as DNA: TGTGCCAGCAGCCGAGGACAGCAAGAGACCCAGTACTTC. This rearrangement joins TRBV13 to TRBJ2-5, with D possibly TRBD1 on 6 matching bases. Trimming pared 5 bases from V and 2 bases from J, leaving 9 bases between. This CDR3 comprises 13 residues. The V gene's germline CDR1 is PRHDT and CDR2 FYEKMQ (reference sequence).

J is TRBJ1-5 and V is TRBV5-1, with TRBD1 identical over 7 bases. The J segment lost 6 bases and the V segment lost 0 bases, leaving 3 bases of the junction unmatched. The germline gives CDR1 SGHRS, CDR2 YFSETQ. The CDR3 is made up of 14 amino acids. The CDR3 bases are TGCGCCAGCAGCTTGGGGACAGGCAGTCAGCCCCAGCATTTT. Encoded protein: CASSLGTGSQPQHF. Drawing the rest from reference TRBV5-1 and TRBJ1-5, the complete variable domain is KAGVTQTPRYLIKTRGQQVTLSCSPISGHRSVSWYQQTPGQGLQFLFEYFSETQRNKGNFPGRFSGRQFSNSRSEMNVSTLELGDSALYLCASSLGTGSQPQHFGDGTRLSIL.

The chain joins TRBV7-3 to TRBJ1-1; D gene ambiguous. The CDR3 is made up of 13 amino acids. Per the germline V gene, CDR1 is SGHTA and CDR2 is FQGTGA. V gave up 6 bases and J gave up 1 base, with 9 bases separating them. CDR3 residues: CASRTQRNTEAFF. DNA of the CDR3: TGTGCCAGCAGAACTCAAAGGAACACTGAAGCTTTCTTT.

This clone was seen just once. For the CDR3, the DNA is TGCGCCAGCAGCCCCGGGACAACTGAGCAGTTCTTC. It codes for CASSPGTTEQFF. V is TRBV5-1 and J is TRBJ2-1; D is possibly TRBD1 (6 bases). Germline CDR1 SGHRS, CDR2 YFSETQ. Trimming removed 4 bases at V and 9 bases at J, with 11 bases between. The CDR3 contains 12 residues.

The chain combines TRBV24-1 with TRBJ2-1, with D possibly TRBD2 on 5 matching bases. The length of the CDR3 is 13 residues. CDR1 KGHDR and CDR2 SFDVKD come from the germline V gene. Trimming removed 0 bases from V and 10 bases from J, with 9 bases in between. The CDR3 nucleotides are TGTGCCACCAGTGATTTGCAACGGAGGGAGCAGTTCTTC. Protein sequence: CATSDLQRREQFF.

This clone was seen once. The V call is TRBV6-5, the J call TRBJ2-3, with 11 positions matching TRBD1. The CDR3 runs 13 residues. V trimming: 9 bases; J trimming: 8 bases; junction bases outside the gene matches: 7. Germline V CDR1 and CDR2: MNHEY, SVGAGI. CDR3 protein: CASLAGTGGTQYF. Written as DNA, the CDR3 is TGTGCCAGTTTAGCGGGGACAGGGGGTACGCAGTATTTT.